This TCR beta chain was found in a study of blood T cell repertoires in COVID-19. The wider study: PBMCs, B-cell-depleted T cells, or T cells were the source of the cDNA or gDNA that made up the material.

Individuals drawn from under 30 US areas were about 18 to 95 years old. Cohort 3 recovered donors had two negative PCRs, clearance, or symptom resolution. This CDR3 is built from 14 residues. CDR1 SGHAT and CDR2 FQNNGV come from the germline V gene. V trimming: 3 bases; J trimming: 5 bases; junction bases outside the gene matches: 4. Original data processing: Nucleated cell number was recorded as an estimate derived from reference gene primer amplification. TCRdb's copy holds only in-frame clones and misses some; the assay was immunoSEQ multiplex PCR. The V and J calls and clone size come from that table; D and trimming were worked out from the DNA. Of a few hundred thousand clones listed, roughly four fifths are singletons.

The chain joins TRBV11-2 to TRBJ2-1; 7 positions agree with TRBD2. Sequencing was done on a sample of PBMCs or T cells enriched from blood (not recorded which). The sequence was collected from a woman between 45 and 60 years old who had recovered from COVID-19. The CDR3 loop is CASSFWDYNNEQFF. The CDR3 coding sequence is TGTGCCAGCAGCTTCTGGGACTATAACAATGAGCAGTTCTTC. The variable domain in full, with the rest retrieved from reference TRBV11-2 and TRBJ2-1, is EAGVAQSPRYKIIEKRQSVAFWCNPISGHATLYWYQQILGQGPKLLIQFQNNGVVDDSQLPKDRFSAERLKGVDSTLKIQPAKLEDSAVYLCASSFWDYNNEQFFGPGTRLTVL.